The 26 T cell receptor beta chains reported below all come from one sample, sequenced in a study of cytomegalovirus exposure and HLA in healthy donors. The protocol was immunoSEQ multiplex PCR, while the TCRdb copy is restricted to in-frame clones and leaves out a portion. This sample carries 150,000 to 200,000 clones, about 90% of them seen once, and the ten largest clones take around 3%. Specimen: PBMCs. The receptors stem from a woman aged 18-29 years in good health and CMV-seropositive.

The CDR3 reads CAWSETSGSTDTQYF. Written as DNA, the CDR3 is TGTGCCTGGAGTGAAACTAGCGGGAGCACAGATACGCAGTATTTT. The chain links TRBV30 to TRBJ2-3; 9 bases map to TRBD2. This CDR3 spans 15 amino acids. The trim removed 1 base at V and 0 bases at J, leaving 2 bases unmatched. The germline CDR1 and CDR2 sequences are GTSNPN and SVGIG (reference sequence).

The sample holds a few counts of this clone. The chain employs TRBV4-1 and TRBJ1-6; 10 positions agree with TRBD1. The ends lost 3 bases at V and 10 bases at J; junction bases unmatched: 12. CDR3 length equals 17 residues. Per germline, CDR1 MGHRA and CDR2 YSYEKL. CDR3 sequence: CASSQAAGQGLWSPLHF. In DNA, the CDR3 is TGCGCCAGCAGCCAGGCCGCGGGACAGGGGTTGTGGTCACCCCTCCACTTT.

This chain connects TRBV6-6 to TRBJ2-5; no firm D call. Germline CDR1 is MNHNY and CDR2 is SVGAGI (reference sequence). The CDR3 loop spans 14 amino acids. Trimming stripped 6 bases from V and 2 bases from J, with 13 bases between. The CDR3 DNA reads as TGTGCCAGCAGATTTTCCGGGTCTCAAGAGACCCAGTACTTC. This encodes CASRFSGSQETQYF.

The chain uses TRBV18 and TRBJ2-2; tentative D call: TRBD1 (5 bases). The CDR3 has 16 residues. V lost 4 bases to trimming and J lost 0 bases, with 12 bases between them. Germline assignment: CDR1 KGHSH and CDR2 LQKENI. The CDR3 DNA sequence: TGTGCCAGCTCACTTACACAGGCCCCGAACACCGGGGAGCTGTTTTTT. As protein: CASSLTQAPNTGELFF.

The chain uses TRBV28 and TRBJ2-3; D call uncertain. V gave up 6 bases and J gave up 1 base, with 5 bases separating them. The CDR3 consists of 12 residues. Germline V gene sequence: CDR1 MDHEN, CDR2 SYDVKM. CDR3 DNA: TGTGCCAGCAGCCTCGGCACAGATACGCAGTATTTT. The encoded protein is CASSLGTDTQYF.

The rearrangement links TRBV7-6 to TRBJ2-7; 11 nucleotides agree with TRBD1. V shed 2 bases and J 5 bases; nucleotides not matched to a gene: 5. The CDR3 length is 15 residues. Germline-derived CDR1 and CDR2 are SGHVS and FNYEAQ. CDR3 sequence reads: CASSLSRTGGHEQYF. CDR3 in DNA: TGTGCCAGCAGCTTAAGTCGGACAGGGGGCCACGAGCAGTACTTC.

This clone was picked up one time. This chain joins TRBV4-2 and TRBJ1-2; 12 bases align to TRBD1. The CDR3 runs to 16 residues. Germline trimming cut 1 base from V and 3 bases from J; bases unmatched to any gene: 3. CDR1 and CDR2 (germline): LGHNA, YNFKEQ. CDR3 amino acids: CASSQVGTGGYYGYTF. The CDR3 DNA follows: TGTGCCAGCAGCCAAGTAGGGACAGGGGGCTACTATGGCTACACCTTC.

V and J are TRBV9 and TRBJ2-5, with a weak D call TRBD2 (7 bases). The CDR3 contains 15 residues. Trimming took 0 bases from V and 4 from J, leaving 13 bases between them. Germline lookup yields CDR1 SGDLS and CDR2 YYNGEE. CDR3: CASSVAARGGETQYF. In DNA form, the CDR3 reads TGTGCCAGCAGCGTAGCTGCAAGGGGGGGAGAGACCCAGTACTTC.

The CDR3 loop reads CASICPSGETNTGELFF. Here the CDR3 DNA reads TGTGCCAGCATTTGTCCTAGCGGGGAAACGAACACCGGGGAGCTGTTTTTT. The V call is TRBV25-1, the J call TRBJ2-2; 9 bases agree with TRBD2. Per germline, CDR1 MGHDK and CDR2 SYGVNS. The CDR3 runs to 17 residues. With V trimmed by 7 bases and J by 0 bases, 9 bases remained unmatched.

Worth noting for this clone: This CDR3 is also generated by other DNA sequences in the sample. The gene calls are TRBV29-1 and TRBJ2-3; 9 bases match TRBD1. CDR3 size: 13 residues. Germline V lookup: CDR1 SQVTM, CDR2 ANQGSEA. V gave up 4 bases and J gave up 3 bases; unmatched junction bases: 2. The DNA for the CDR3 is TGCAGCGTTGTGGGACAGGGTACAGATACGCAGTATTTT. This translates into CSVVGQGTDTQYF.

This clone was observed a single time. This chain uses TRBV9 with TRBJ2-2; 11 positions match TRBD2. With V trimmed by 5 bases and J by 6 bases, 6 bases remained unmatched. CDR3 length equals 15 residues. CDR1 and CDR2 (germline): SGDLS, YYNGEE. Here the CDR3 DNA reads TGTGCCAGCAGTCGTAGCGGGAGGGAGGCCGGGGAGCTGTTTTTT. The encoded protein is CASSRSGREAGELFF.

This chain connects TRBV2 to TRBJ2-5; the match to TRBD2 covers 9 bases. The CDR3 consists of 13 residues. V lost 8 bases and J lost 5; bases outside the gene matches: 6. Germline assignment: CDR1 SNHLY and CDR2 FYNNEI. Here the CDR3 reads CASGGTSRETQYF. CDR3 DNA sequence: TGTGCCAGCGGAGGGACTAGCCGGGAGACCCAGTACTTC.

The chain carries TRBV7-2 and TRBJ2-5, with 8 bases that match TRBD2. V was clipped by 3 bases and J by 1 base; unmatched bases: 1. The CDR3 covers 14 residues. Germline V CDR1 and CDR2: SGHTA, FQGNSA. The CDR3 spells CASSFRGGQETQYF. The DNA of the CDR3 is TGTGCCAGCAGCTTTCGGGGGGGCCAAGAGACCCAGTACTTC.

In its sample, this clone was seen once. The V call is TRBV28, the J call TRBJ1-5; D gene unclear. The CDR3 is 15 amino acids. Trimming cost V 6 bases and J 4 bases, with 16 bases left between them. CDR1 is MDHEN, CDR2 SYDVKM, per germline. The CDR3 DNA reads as TGTGCCAGCAGCGAGGACTCCTCTAGGAATCAGCCCCAGCATTTT. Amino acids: CASSEDSSRNQPQHF. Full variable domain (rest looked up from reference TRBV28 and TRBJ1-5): DVKVTQSSRYLVKRTGEKVFLECVQDMDHENMFWYRQDPGLGLRLIYFSYDVKMKEKGDIPEGYSVSREKKERFSLILESASTNQTSMYLCASSEDSSRNQPQHFGDGTRLSIL.

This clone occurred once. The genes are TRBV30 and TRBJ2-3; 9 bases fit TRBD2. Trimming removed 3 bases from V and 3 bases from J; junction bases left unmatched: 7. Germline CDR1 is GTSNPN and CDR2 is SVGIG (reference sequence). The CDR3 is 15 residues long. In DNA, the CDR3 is TGTGCCTGGAGCCCGGGACTAGCCGGAACAGATACGCAGTATTTT. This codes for CAWSPGLAGTDTQYF.

The chain's CDR3 is CASSPAGQGFGEETQYF. CDR3 DNA: TGTGCCAGCAGCCCGGCCGGACAGGGGTTCGGGGAAGAGACCCAGTACTTC. J is TRBJ2-5 and V is TRBV13; 9 nucleotides align to TRBD1. Germline CDR1 and CDR2: PRHDT and FYEKMQ (reference sequence). This CDR3 comprises 17 residues. J gave up 3 bases and V 5 bases, and 13 bases lay outside the gene matches.

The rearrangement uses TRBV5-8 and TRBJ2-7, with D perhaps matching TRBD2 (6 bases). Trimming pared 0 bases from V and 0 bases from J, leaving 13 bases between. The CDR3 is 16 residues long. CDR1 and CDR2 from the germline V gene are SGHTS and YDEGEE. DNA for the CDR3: TGTGCCAGCAGCTTGGGGAGGGTCCCAGGCTCCTACGAGCAGTACTTC. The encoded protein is CASSLGRVPGSYEQYF.

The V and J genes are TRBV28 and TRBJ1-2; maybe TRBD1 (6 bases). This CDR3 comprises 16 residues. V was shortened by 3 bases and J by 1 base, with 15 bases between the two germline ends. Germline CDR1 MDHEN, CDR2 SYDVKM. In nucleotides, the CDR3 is TGTGCCAGCAGTTTCCCTCGGTGGGGGCTTAACTATGGCTACACCTTC. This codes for CASSFPRWGLNYGYTF.

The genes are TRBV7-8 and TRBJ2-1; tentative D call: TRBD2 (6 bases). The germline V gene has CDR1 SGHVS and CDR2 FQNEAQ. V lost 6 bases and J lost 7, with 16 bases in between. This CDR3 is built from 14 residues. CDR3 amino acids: CASSGILAGNEQFF. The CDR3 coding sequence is TGTGCCAGCAGTGGTATACTAGCTGGTAATGAGCAGTTCTTC.

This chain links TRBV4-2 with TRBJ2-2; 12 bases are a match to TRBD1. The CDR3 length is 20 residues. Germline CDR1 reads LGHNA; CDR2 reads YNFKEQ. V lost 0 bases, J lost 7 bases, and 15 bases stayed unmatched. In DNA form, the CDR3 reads TGTGCCAGCAGCCAAGAGGGCGCGGGACAGGGGGCTCCCGCGGACGGGGAGCTGTTTTTT. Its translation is CASSQEGAGQGAPADGELFF.

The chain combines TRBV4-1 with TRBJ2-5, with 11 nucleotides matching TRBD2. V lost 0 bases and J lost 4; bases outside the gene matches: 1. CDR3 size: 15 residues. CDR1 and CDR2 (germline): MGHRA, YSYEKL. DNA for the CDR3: TGCGCCAGCAGCCAAGATGGGACTAGCGGAGAGACCCAGTACTTC. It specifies CASSQDGTSGETQYF.

CDR3 protein: CASSRDRLASTDTQYF. The CDR3 region has the DNA TGTGCCAGCAGTCGGGACAGGCTAGCTAGCACAGATACGCAGTATTTT. This chain links TRBV7-2 with TRBJ2-3; 8 bases match TRBD1. Germline CDR1 SGHTA, CDR2 FQGNSA. The V gene end was trimmed by 6 bases and the J gene end by 0 bases; junction bases not matched to a gene: 8. The CDR3 sequence is 16 residues long.

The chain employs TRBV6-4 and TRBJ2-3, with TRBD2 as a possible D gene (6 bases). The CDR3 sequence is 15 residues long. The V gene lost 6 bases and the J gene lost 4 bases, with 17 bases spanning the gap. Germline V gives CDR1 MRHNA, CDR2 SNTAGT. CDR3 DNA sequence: TGTGCCAGCAGCCCTGTAGCCGGGAGTTCAGATACGCAGTATTTT. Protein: CASSPVAGSSDTQYF.

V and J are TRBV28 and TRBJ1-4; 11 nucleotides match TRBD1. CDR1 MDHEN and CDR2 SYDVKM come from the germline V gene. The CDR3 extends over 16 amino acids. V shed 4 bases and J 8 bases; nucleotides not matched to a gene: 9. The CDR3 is CASSSRTGGMKEKLFF. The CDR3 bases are TGTGCCAGCAGTTCGCGGACAGGGGGCATGAAGGAAAAACTGTTTTTT.

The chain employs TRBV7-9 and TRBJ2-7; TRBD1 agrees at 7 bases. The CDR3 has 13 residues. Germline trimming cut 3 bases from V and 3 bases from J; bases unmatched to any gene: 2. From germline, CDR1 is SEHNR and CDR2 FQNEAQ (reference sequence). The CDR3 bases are TGTGCCAGCAGCTTGGACAGGAGCTACGAGCAGTACTTC. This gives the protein CASSLDRSYEQYF.

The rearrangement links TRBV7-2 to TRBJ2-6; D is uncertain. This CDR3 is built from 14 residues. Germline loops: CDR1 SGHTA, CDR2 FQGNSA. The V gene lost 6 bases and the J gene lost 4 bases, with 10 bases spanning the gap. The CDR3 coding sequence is TGTGCCAGCAGTATCCCGGAGGGGGCCAACGTCCTGACTTTC. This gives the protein CASSIPEGANVLTF.